One and the same sample provided the 26 T cell receptor beta chains below, sequenced in a study of identifying expanded T cells in peripheral blood. Produced via immunoSEQ multiplex PCR; TCRdb's table is partial and in-frame only. The data show over 90,000 clones, with 88% seen just once and around 6% held by the top ten. Sequencing used blood. The receptors were sampled from a person aged 18-69 years in good health.

V is TRBV11-3 and J is TRBJ1-2; maybe TRBD1 (6 bases). There are 12 residues in the CDR3. Germline-derived CDR1 and CDR2 are SGHNT and YENEEA. The ends were cut back, 9 bases at V and 8 bases at J, with 16 bases in the middle. CDR3 in amino acids: CASRATGGGYTF. The DNA of the CDR3 is TGTGCCAGTCGTGCGACAGGCGGGGGCTACACCTTC.

The chain employs TRBV7-3 and TRBJ2-3, with 10 nucleotides matching TRBD2. Germline V gene data show CDR1 as SGHTA and CDR2 as FQGTGA. The V segment lost 4 bases and the J segment 2 bases; nucleotides outside the gene matches: 6. The CDR3 is 16 residues long. The CDR3 protein is CASSSGTSAFTDTQYF. As DNA, the CDR3 is TGTGCCAGCAGCTCAGGGACTAGCGCCTTCACAGATACGCAGTATTTT. Looking up the rest from reference TRBV7-3 and TRBJ2-3 gives the full variable domain: GAGVSQTPSNKVTEKGKYVELRCDPISGHTALYWYRQSLGQGPEFLIYFQGTGAADDSGLPNDRFFAVRPEGSVSTLKIQRTERGDSAVYLCASSSGTSAFTDTQYFGPGTRLTVL.

This sequence joins TRBV10-3 and TRBJ2-3; D perhaps matches TRBD1 (6 bases). V lost 0 bases and J 5 bases, leaving 9 bases between the germline ends. The germline CDR1 and CDR2 sequences are ENHRY and SYGVKD. This CDR3 has 14 residues. The CDR3 loop reads CAISESTRGDTQYF. DNA for the CDR3: TGTGCCATCAGTGAGTCTACCAGGGGAGATACGCAGTATTTT.

In DNA, the CDR3 is TGTGCCAGCAGCTTTCATCTATCTAGCGGAGACTACGAGCAGTACTTC. Its protein is CASSFHLSSGDYEQYF. V gene TRBV7-2 combines with J gene TRBJ2-7; 7 bases are shared with TRBD2. Per germline, CDR1 SGHTA and CDR2 FQGNSA. Trimming at V came to 3 bases and at J to 3 bases, leaving 11 bases not matched to a gene. The CDR3 has 16 amino acids.

This clone has just one count. V and J are TRBV4-1 and TRBJ1-1; unclear D gene. V was clipped by 3 bases and J by 1 base, with 6 bases between them. This CDR3 spans 13 amino acids. Looked up from germline, CDR1 is MGHRA and CDR2 is YSYEKL. CDR3 region: CASSHNKNTEAFF. Written as DNA, the CDR3 is TGCGCCAGCAGCCACAATAAGAACACTGAAGCTTTCTTT.

V and J are TRBV5-1 and TRBJ2-5; D is possibly TRBD1 or TRBD2 (5 bases each). V was trimmed by 5 bases and J by 4 bases, leaving 15 bases between them. Germline CDR1 reads SGHRS; CDR2 reads YFSETQ. This CDR3 region has 14 residues. This chain's CDR3 is CASRPGTLGETQYF. CDR3 nucleotides: TGCGCCAGCAGACCCGGGACCCTGGGAGAGACCCAGTACTTC. Supplemented by reference TRBV5-1 and TRBJ2-5, the full variable domain reads KAGVTQTPRYLIKTRGQQVTLSCSPISGHRSVSWYQQTPGQGLQFLFEYFSETQRNKGNFPGRFSGRQFSNSRSEMNVSTLELGDSALYLCASRPGTLGETQYFGPGTRLLVL.

The rearrangement links TRBV12-5 to TRBJ2-1; D not certain. V lost 2 bases and J lost 3, with 11 bases in between. The CDR3 has 15 residues. Germline CDR1 is LGHNT and CDR2 is FRNRAP. The CDR3 DNA follows: TGTGCTAGTGGTTTGAGGTGGGGAAACTACAATGAGCAGTTCTTC. The encoded protein is CASGLRWGNYNEQFF. Drawing the rest from reference TRBV12-5 and TRBJ2-1, the complete variable domain is DARVTQTPRHKVTEMGQEVTMRCQPILGHNTVFWYRQTMMQGLELLAYFRNRAPLDDSGMPKDRFSAEMPDATLATLKIQPSEPRDSAVYFCASGLRWGNYNEQFFGPGTRLTVL.

J is TRBJ1-2 and V is TRBV9; 8 bases map to TRBD1. The CDR3 totals 12 residues. With V trimmed by 4 bases and J by 6 bases, 2 bases remained unmatched. From germline, CDR1 is SGDLS and CDR2 YYNGEE. For the CDR3, the DNA is TGTGCCAGCAGCTTGACAGGGGATGGCTACACCTTC. Encoded protein: CASSLTGDGYTF.

V is TRBV2 and J is TRBJ1-2; unclear D gene. CDR1 and CDR2 (germline): SNHLY, FYNNEI. There are 14 residues in the CDR3. V was shortened by 3 bases and J by 2 bases, with 10 bases between the two germline ends. The CDR3 protein is CASSELRRNYGYTF. In DNA form, the CDR3 reads TGTGCCAGCAGTGAGTTAAGGAGGAACTATGGCTACACCTTC.

The chain combines TRBV5-6 with TRBJ2-1, with D unresolved. Germline V gives CDR1 SGHDT, CDR2 YYEEEE. V lost 5 bases, J lost 0 bases, and 12 bases lay in between. The CDR3 covers 15 residues. In DNA, the CDR3 is TGTGCCAGCAGGTCAGTGGGCAGCTCCTACAATGAGCAGTTCTTC. It yields the protein CASRSVGSSYNEQFF.

This clone occurred once. The chain employs TRBV6-6 and TRBJ1-5; 8 positions agree with TRBD1. After removal of 2 bases from V and 3 bases from J, the junction contained 3 bases not matched to a gene. There are 15 residues in the CDR3. Germline V lookup: CDR1 MNHNY, CDR2 SVGAGI (reference sequence). The CDR3 spells CASSYGGQVNQPQHF. The CDR3, as DNA: TGTGCCAGCAGTTACGGGGGACAGGTCAATCAGCCCCAGCATTTT.

The chain joins TRBV9 to TRBJ2-2, with 11 bases identical to TRBD2. V lost 1 base, J lost 2 bases, and 7 bases stayed unmatched. The CDR3 sequence is 18 residues long. CDR1 SGDLS and CDR2 YYNGEE come from the germline V gene. CDR3 amino acids: CASSVSPGLAGNTGELFF. CDR3 nucleotide sequence: TGTGCCAGCAGCGTATCCCCCGGACTAGCGGGTAACACCGGGGAGCTGTTTTTT.

The chain is built from TRBV25-1 and TRBJ1-6; the D gene is possibly TRBD1 (5 bases). This CDR3 contains 14 residues. Germline assignment: CDR1 MGHDK and CDR2 SYGVNS. V shed 7 bases and J shed 9 bases, with 16 bases lying between them. The DNA of the CDR3 is TGTGCCAGCAAGAGGGGCGCGGTAGGTTCACCCCTCCACTTT. Translation: CASKRGAVGSPLHF.

This sequence joins TRBV5-4 and TRBJ1-2, with no clear D. The CDR3 is 13 amino acids. V was trimmed by 2 bases and J by 2 bases, leaving 7 bases between them. Germline V lookup: CDR1 SGHNT, CDR2 YYREEE (reference sequence). The CDR3 bases are TGTGCCAGCAGCTTAGGAGAAAACTATGGCTACACCTTC. It is translated as CASSLGENYGYTF.

The CDR3 protein is CASSAQGSVLYGYTF. As DNA, the CDR3 is TGTGCCAGTAGTGCACAGGGCTCGGTATTATATGGCTACACCTTC. V is TRBV19 and J is TRBJ1-2; perhaps TRBD1 as D (6 bases). Germline V gene lookup returns CDR1 LNHDA and CDR2 SQIVND (reference sequence). V lost 5 bases and J lost 5, with 18 bases in between. The CDR3 is made up of 15 amino acids. Full variable domain (remainder filled in from reference TRBV19 and TRBJ1-2): DGGITQSPKYLFRKEGQNVTLSCEQNLNHDAMYWYRQDPGQGLRLIYYSQIVNDFQKGDIAEGYSVSREKKESFPLTVTSAQKNPTAFYLCASSAQGSVLYGYTFGSGTRLTVV.

CDR3 protein: CASSLAMGEQFF. DNA of the CDR3: TGCGCCAGCAGCTTGGCAATGGGGGAGCAGTTCTTC. The genes are TRBV5-1 and TRBJ2-1; D uncertain. The ends were cut back, 0 bases at V and 10 bases at J, with 8 bases in the middle. The CDR3 consists of 12 residues. The germline V gene has CDR1 SGHRS and CDR2 YFSETQ.

V is TRBV6-1 and J is TRBJ2-7; 11 nucleotides align to TRBD1. From germline, CDR1 is MNHNS and CDR2 SASEGT. V gave up 5 bases and J gave up 3 bases; unmatched junction bases: 6. The CDR3 spans 15 residues. The CDR3 DNA sequence: TGTGCCAGCAGTCGCTCGGGACAGGGGGGCTACGAGCAGTACTTC. Translated, it gives CASSRSGQGGYEQYF.

This clone occurred once. The chain couples TRBV6-1 to TRBJ2-1; 9 positions match TRBD1. Unmatched junction bases numbered 13, after V lost 8 bases and J lost 8 bases. The CDR3 consists of 15 residues. CDR1 and CDR2 from the germline V gene are MNHNS and SASEGT. The CDR3 coding sequence is TGTGCCAGCGTCACAGCCGGGACAGGGAGCGATGAGCAGTTCTTC. Residues: CASVTAGTGSDEQFF.

The V call is TRBV30, the J call TRBJ2-3; possible D gene TRBD2, 6 bases. This CDR3 is built from 15 residues. Germline V gene sequence: CDR1 GTSNPN, CDR2 SVGIG (reference sequence). V lost 5 bases and J lost 1, with 16 bases in between. As DNA, the CDR3 is TGTGCCTGGGAGGAGGAGGAGGGCGGCACAGATACGCAGTATTTT. Translating it yields CAWEEEEGGTDTQYF. The entire variable domain, with the rest obtained from reference TRBV30 and TRBJ2-3, is as follows: SQTIHQWPATLVQPVGSPLSLECTVEGTSNPNLYWYRQAAGRGLQLLFYSVGIGQISSEVPQNLSASRPQDRQFILSSKKLLLSDSGFYLCAWEEEEGGTDTQYFGPGTRLTVL.

The genes are TRBV29-1 and TRBJ1-5; TRBD1 aligns across 7 bases. Germline values: CDR1 SQVTM, CDR2 ANQGSEA. The V and J ends lost 5 bases and 0 bases, in that order; junction bases with no gene match: 4. The CDR3 has 14 residues. CDR3 bases: TGCAGCGTTATCGGGACAGATAGCAATCAGCCCCAGCATTTT. Its translation: CSVIGTDSNQPQHF.

The chain couples TRBV5-1 to TRBJ1-1; 11 bases are shared with TRBD1. The germline CDR1 and CDR2 sequences are SGHRS and YFSETQ. V shed 4 bases, J shed 3 bases, and the junction held 8 bases outside the gene matches. The CDR3 runs to 16 residues. The DNA of the CDR3 is TGCGCCAGCAGCCCTAGGACAGGGGGCGCGGACACTGAAGCTTTCTTT. This codes for CASSPRTGGADTEAFF.

The chain links TRBV29-1 to TRBJ2-5; the D gene is possibly TRBD2 (6 bases). Trimming stripped 6 bases from V and 5 bases from J, with 19 bases between. The CDR3 has 14 residues. Germline CDR1 is SQVTM and CDR2 is ANQGSEA. The DNA for the CDR3 is TGCAGCGTCCTACGGTGGAGGGTGCTGGAGACCCAGTACTTC. This encodes CSVLRWRVLETQYF.

This clone is a singleton in its sample. The J gene is TRBJ1-4, the V gene TRBV18; D gene unclear. The CDR3 extends over 14 amino acids. V lost 3 bases to trimming and J lost 3 bases, with 8 bases between them. In germline, CDR1 is KGHSH, CDR2 LQKENI. The CDR3 region has the DNA TGTGCCAGCTCACCCGCCCAGGCTAATGAAAAACTGTTTTTT. Its translation: CASSPAQANEKLFF.

The chain links TRBV20-1 to TRBJ1-4, with 7 bases fitting TRBD1. Germline CDR1 is DFQATT and CDR2 is SNEGSKA (reference sequence). The CDR3 has 10 residues. V was clipped by 6 bases and J by 16 bases; unmatched bases: 8. The chain's CDR3 is CSASRQGGFF. In DNA form, the CDR3 reads TGCAGTGCAAGTAGACAGGGAGGGTTTTTT.

J is TRBJ1-1 and V is TRBV9; D not resolved. V was cut by 4 bases and J by 1 base, with 20 bases left in between. The length of the CDR3 is 17 residues. Germline CDR1 reads SGDLS; CDR2 reads YYNGEE. The CDR3 nucleotides read TGTGCCAGCAGCCCTACGGTAAGGAGTACTTGGAACACTGAAGCTTTCTTT. Translated, it gives CASSPTVRSTWNTEAFF.

J is TRBJ2-7 and V is TRBV12-5; 10 nucleotides align to TRBD2. The CDR3 consists of 14 residues. Germline trimming cut 6 bases from V and 2 bases from J; bases unmatched to any gene: 4. The germline V gene has CDR1 LGHNT and CDR2 FRNRAP. CDR3 nucleotides: TGTGCTAGTGGCAGAGCGGGGGGGCCCTACGAGCAGTACTTC. The encoded protein is CASGRAGGPYEQYF.